This TCR beta chain originates from a study of cytomegalovirus exposure and HLA in healthy donors. The overall study: Approximately 83 million unique TCRs from HLA-typed donors were held in an early data release. Study findings and constraints: The authors later linked a missense DCLRE1C variant to TCR beta V- and J-gene trimming. Within an earlier analysis, most TCR beta V segments proved productive either about 87% or about 30% of the time.

About this clone itself: Its specificity is not known.

Vbeta (60) and Jbeta (13) primers were used in the PCR. This table comes from immunoSEQ multiplex PCR, and its TCRdb copy is limited to in-frame clones, with some not included. The sample has about 94,000 clones, approximately 66% seen once; the top ten hold 3% to 4%. CDR3 size: 14 residues. The germline V gene encodes CDR1 MNHNY and CDR2 SVGAGI (reference sequence). Losses at the gene ends were 5 bases for V and 6 bases for J; bases not matched to a gene: 8. This receptor was identified in a man younger than 40 in good health and CMV-seronegative. What was sequenced was PBMCs. The genes are TRBV6-6 and TRBJ2-7, with 9 bases that match TRBD1. The CDR3 region has the DNA TGTGCCAGCAGTCAGCGACAGGGGGACGGCGAGCAGTACTTC. It codes for CASSQRQGDGEQYF.